The entry below gives a single T cell receptor beta chain sequence along with its context. Clones were read by immunoSEQ multiplex PCR, and TCRdb kept only the in-frame ones, dropping some. The sample includes about 1.5 million clones, 98% of them seen just once. This record belongs to a study of shared clonotypes between healthy human individuals. The sequencing sample was made of naive CD4+ T cells sorted from blood. Subset: CD45RA+ positively selected. The receptor's source is a man under 40 in good health.

The CDR3, as DNA: TGTGCCAGCTCACCACCCGGACTACCAATACCCGGGGAGCTGTTTTTT. It codes for CASSPPGLPIPGELFF. V usage is TRBV18 and J usage is TRBJ2-2; D perhaps matches TRBD2 (6 bases). Per the germline V gene, CDR1 is KGHSH and CDR2 is LQKENI. The CDR3 has 16 residues. The V end was cut by 0 bases, the J end by 6 bases, with 14 bases between.